This passage covers 3 T cell receptor beta chains from one sample sequenced in a study of blood T cells in healthy people across ages. With a J-beta primer mix and a sample-barcoded 5' primer, a second PCR ran roughly 6 to 12 cycles. TCRdb re-called the 5' RACE reads through MiXCR, storing one row per CDR3 protein. The table lists approximately 700,000 distinct CDR3 sequences, roughly 30% of them singletons, with 15% to 19% in the top ten. The specimen was blood. These receptors were taken from a woman older than 75 in good health.

A word on this clonotype: Being one base from a much bigger clone, this may be a read error. The chain links TRBV20-1 to TRBJ1-2; D not certain. The CDR3 covers 11 residues. Germline V gene data show CDR1 as DFQATT and CDR2 as SNEGSKA (reference sequence). In DNA form, the CDR3 reads TGCAGTGTAGTAACTAACTATGGCCACACCTTC. Its translation is CSVVTNYGHTF.

The table lists this clonotype with many counts. The chain links TRBV29-1 to TRBJ1-5; TRBD1 agrees at 7 bases. Germline CDR1 SQVTM, CDR2 ANQGSEA. The CDR3 is made up of 15 amino acids. V lost 4 bases and J lost 0; bases outside the gene matches: 6. The CDR3 is CSVGSYRGSNQPQHF. For the CDR3, the DNA is TGCAGCGTTGGATCCTACAGGGGTAGCAATCAGCCCCAGCATTTT.

This clonotype turned up a few times. The V call is TRBV15, the J call TRBJ1-6; D is ambiguous. V was shortened by 1 base and J by 8 bases, with 9 bases between the two germline ends. Germline CDR1 reads LNHNV; CDR2 reads YYDKDF (reference sequence). The CDR3 runs to 14 residues. The CDR3 loop reads CATSRAGGHSPLHF. As DNA, the CDR3 is TGTGCCACCAGCAGAGCAGGTGGGCATTCACCCCTCCACTTT.